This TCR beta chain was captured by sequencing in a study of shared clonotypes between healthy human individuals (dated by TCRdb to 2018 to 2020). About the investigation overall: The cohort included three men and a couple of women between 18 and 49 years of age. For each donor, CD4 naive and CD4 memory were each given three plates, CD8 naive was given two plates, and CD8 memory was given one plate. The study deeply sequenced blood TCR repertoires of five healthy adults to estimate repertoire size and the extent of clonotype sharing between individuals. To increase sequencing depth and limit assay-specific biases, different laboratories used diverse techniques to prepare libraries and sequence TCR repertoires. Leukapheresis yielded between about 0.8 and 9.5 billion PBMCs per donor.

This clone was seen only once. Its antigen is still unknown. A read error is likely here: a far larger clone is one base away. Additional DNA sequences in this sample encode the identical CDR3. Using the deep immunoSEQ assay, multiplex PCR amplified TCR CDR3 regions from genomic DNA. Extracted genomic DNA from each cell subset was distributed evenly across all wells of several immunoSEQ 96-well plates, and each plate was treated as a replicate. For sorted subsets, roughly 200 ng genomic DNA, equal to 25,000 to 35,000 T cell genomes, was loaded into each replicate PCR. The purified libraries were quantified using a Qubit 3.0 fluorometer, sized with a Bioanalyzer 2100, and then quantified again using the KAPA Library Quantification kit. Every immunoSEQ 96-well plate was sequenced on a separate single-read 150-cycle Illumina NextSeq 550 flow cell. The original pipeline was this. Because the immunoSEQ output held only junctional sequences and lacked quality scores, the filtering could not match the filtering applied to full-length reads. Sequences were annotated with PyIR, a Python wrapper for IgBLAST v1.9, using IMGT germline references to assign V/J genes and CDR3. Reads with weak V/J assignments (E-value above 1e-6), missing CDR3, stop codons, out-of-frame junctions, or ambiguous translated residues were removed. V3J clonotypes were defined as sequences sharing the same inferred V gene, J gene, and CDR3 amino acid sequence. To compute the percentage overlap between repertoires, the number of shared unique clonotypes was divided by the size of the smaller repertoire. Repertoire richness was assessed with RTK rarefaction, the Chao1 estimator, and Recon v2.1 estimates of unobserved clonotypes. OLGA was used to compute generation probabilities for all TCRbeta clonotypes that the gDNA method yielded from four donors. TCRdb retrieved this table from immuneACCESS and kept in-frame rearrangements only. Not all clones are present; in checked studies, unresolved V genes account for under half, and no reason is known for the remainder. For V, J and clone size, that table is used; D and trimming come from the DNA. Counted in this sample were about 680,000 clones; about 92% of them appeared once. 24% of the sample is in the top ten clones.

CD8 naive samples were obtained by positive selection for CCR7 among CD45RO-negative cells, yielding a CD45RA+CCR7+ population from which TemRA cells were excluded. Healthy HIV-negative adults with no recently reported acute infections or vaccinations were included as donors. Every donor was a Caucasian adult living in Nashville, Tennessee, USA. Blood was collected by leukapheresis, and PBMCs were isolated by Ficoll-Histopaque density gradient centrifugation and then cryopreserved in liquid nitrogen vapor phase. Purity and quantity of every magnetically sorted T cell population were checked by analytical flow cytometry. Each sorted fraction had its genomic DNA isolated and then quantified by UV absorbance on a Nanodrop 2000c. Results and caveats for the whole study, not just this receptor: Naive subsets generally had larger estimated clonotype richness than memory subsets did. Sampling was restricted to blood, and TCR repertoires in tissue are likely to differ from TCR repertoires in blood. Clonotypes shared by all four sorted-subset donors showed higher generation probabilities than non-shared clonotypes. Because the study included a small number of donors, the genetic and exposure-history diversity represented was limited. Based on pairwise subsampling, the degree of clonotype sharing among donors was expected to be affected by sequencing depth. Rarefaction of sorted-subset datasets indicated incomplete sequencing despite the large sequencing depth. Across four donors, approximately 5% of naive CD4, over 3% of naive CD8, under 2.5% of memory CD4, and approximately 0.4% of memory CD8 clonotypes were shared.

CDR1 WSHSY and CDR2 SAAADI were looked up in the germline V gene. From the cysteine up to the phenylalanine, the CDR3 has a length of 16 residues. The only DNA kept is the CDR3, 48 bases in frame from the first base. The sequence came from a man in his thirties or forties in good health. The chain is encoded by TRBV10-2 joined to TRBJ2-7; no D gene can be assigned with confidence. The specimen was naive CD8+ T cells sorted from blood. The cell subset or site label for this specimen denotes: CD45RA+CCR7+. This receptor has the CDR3 CASSESNTRAMDEQYF. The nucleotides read TGCGCCAGCAGTGAGTCGAACACAAGGGCAATGGACGAGCAGTATTTC.